The 21 T cell receptor beta chains listed next were all sequenced from one sample in a study of blood T cell repertoires in COVID-19. Some clones are missing from TCRdb's copy, which holds only in-frame ones; the method was immunoSEQ multiplex PCR. The sample carries about 130,000 clones, roughly 91% recorded once. Sequencing was carried out using peripheral blood. The receptors were sampled from a man aged 60 to 75 with COVID-19, enrolled during active disease.

This sequence joins TRBV9 and TRBJ1-2, with TRBD1 identical over 9 bases. CDR3 size: 16 residues. V shed 1 base, J shed 1 base, and the junction held 5 bases outside the gene matches. Germline assignment: CDR1 SGDLS and CDR2 YYNGEE. CDR3 sequence (DNA): TGTGCCAGCAGCGTAAACAGGGGGCAGGATAACTATGGCTACACCTTC. This translates into CASSVNRGQDNYGYTF.

The chain carries TRBV11-1 and TRBJ1-4, with 7 bases that match TRBD1. Losses at the gene ends were 1 base for V and 8 bases for J; bases not matched to a gene: 7. Germline V lookup: CDR1 SGHAT, CDR2 FQDESV (reference sequence). The CDR3 is made up of 15 amino acids. The CDR3 region is CASSLEGGDLEKLFF. The CDR3 nucleotides read TGTGCCAGCAGCTTAGAAGGGGGCGATCTCGAAAAACTGTTTTTT. Filled out from reference TRBV11-1 and TRBJ1-4, the complete variable domain reads EAEVAQSPRYKITEKSQAVAFWCDPISGHATLYWYRQILGQGPELLVQFQDESVVDDSQLPKDRFSAERLKGVDSTLKIQPAELGDSAMYLCASSLEGGDLEKLFFGSGTQLSVL.

This clone was recorded once. The rearrangement uses TRBV9 and TRBJ2-5, with a possible D match to TRBD1 (5 bases). CDR1 is SGDLS and CDR2 is YYNGEE in the germline V gene. Trimming shortened V by 0 bases and J by 4 bases, and 16 bases separated the two germline ends. This CDR3 region has 16 residues. CDR3 DNA sequence: TGTGCCAGCAGCGTAGGCTCAGGGCCCTCGGGAGAGACCCAGTACTTC. Protein: CASSVGSGPSGETQYF.

J is TRBJ1-5 and V is TRBV7-8; D is possibly TRBD1 (5 bases). Trimming cost V 0 bases and J 9 bases, with 15 bases left between them. The CDR3 loop spans 15 amino acids. Germline CDR1 SGHVS, CDR2 FQNEAQ. The CDR3 loop is CASSLAYDSKRPQHF. The CDR3 DNA sequence: TGTGCCAGCAGCTTAGCCTACGACAGTAAAAGGCCCCAGCATTTT.

This chain connects TRBV27 to TRBJ1-2; 12 bases line up with TRBD1. V shed 5 bases and J 6 bases; nucleotides not matched to a gene: 7. CDR1 is MNHEY, CDR2 SMNVEV, per germline (reference sequence). This CDR3 contains 15 residues. The DNA for the CDR3 is TGTGCCAGCAGTCATTCCGGGACAGGGGGCGATGGCTACACCTTC. The encoded protein is CASSHSGTGGDGYTF.

The DNA of the CDR3 is TGTGCCAGCAGCCTCCCCCTAGACGGACAGGGGGCGAACGGCTACACCTTC. Residues: CASSLPLDGQGANGYTF. The chain joins TRBV4-2 to TRBJ1-2, with TRBD1 matching over 11 bases. Losses at the gene ends were 4 bases for V and 8 bases for J; bases not matched to a gene: 15. The CDR3 length is 17 residues. Germline V gene data show CDR1 as LGHNA and CDR2 as YNFKEQ.

This chain joins TRBV4-2 and TRBJ1-3; the D is unclear. Trimming left V 0 bases short and J 4 bases short, with 10 bases between. Germline assignment: CDR1 LGHNA and CDR2 YNFKEQ. The CDR3 consists of 15 residues. CDR3 residues: CASSQDPGKGNTIYF. DNA for the CDR3: TGTGCCAGCAGCCAAGATCCCGGGAAGGGAAACACCATATATTTT.

This clone turned up a few times. The CDR3 sequence: CASSSRGPVRDSNQPQHF. For the CDR3, the DNA is TGTGCCAGCAGTTCAAGGGGGCCGGTCAGAGATAGCAATCAGCCCCAGCATTTT. V usage is TRBV14 and J usage is TRBJ1-5, with 7 bases lining up with TRBD1. Germline V gene lookup returns CDR1 SGHDN and CDR2 FVKESK. This CDR3 is built from 18 residues. The V segment lost 6 bases and the J segment 0 bases; nucleotides outside the gene matches: 14. Combining the CDR3 with reference TRBV14 and TRBJ1-5 gives the whole variable domain EAGVTQFPSHSVIEKGQTVTLRCDPISGHDNLYWYRRVMGKEIKFLLHFVKESKQDESGMPNNRFLAERTGGTYSTLKVQPAELEDSGVYFCASSSRGPVRDSNQPQHFGDGTRLSIL.

This clone has only a few counts. V usage is TRBV5-1 and J usage is TRBJ1-1; possibly TRBD1 for D (6 bases). Germline values: CDR1 SGHRS, CDR2 YFSETQ. The ends were cut back, 3 bases at V and 0 bases at J, with 15 bases in the middle. CDR3 size: 16 residues. CDR3 protein: CASSSGQNRMNTEAFF. For the CDR3, the DNA is TGCGCCAGCAGCTCTGGACAGAATAGGATGAACACTGAAGCTTTCTTT.

This clone was counted only a few times. The rearrangement links TRBV2 to TRBJ1-3, with unresolved D. Germline values: CDR1 SNHLY, CDR2 FYNNEI. CDR3 size: 14 residues. Trimming shortened V by 2 bases and J by 7 bases, and 12 bases separated the two germline ends. This CDR3 is CASSEPRGGNTIYF. CDR3 nucleotides: TGTGCCAGCAGTGAACCCCGGGGAGGCAACACCATATATTTT.

The chain uses TRBV7-8 and TRBJ2-7, with 8 bases matching TRBD2. V dropped 6 bases and J dropped 2; count of bases not matched to a gene: 9. The germline CDR1 and CDR2 sequences are SGHVS and FQNEAQ. This CDR3 is built from 15 residues. The CDR3 is CASSTSGGSPYEQYF. CDR3 nucleotide sequence: TGTGCCAGCAGTACCAGCGGGGGAAGTCCCTACGAGCAGTACTTC.

The count of this clone is one. The V call is TRBV7-8, the J call TRBJ2-7; a possible D gene is TRBD1 (5 bases). Trimming shortened V by 5 bases and J by 3 bases, and 14 bases separated the two germline ends. The CDR3 runs 14 residues. Germline lookup yields CDR1 SGHVS and CDR2 FQNEAQ. The CDR3 loop is CASSVSGSIYEQYF. CDR3 coding DNA: TGTGCCAGCAGCGTATCAGGGTCGATCTACGAGCAGTACTTC.

The V gene is TRBV6-6, the J gene TRBJ2-1, with D possibly being TRBD2 (5 bases). With 2 bases removed from V and 0 bases from J, the gap between germline ends came to 8 bases. The V gene's germline CDR1 is MNHNY and CDR2 SVGAGI (reference sequence). This CDR3 contains 15 residues. As DNA, the CDR3 is TGTGCCAGCAGTTACCCCCGGGGCTCCTACAATGAGCAGTTCTTC. Its protein is CASSYPRGSYNEQFF.

This chain uses TRBV9 with TRBJ2-7, with D perhaps matching TRBD1 (5 bases). The CDR3 is made up of 14 amino acids. Trimming shortened V by 0 bases and J by 5 bases, and 12 bases separated the two germline ends. CDR1 is SGDLS, CDR2 YYNGEE, per germline. This chain's CDR3 is CASSVGKGINEQYF. CDR3 nucleotides: TGTGCCAGCAGCGTAGGGAAGGGGATCAACGAGCAGTACTTC.

The V and J genes are TRBV19 and TRBJ1-1, with 8 bases identical to TRBD1. The CDR3 length is 13 residues. CDR1 and CDR2 (germline): LNHDA, SQIVND (reference sequence). Trimming cost V 6 bases and J 1 base; bases outside gene matches: 1. CDR3 nucleotide sequence: TGTGCCAGTAGGGGACAGGAGAACACTGAAGCTTTCTTT. This sequence encodes CASRGQENTEAFF.

This clone was observed a handful of times. The chain combines TRBV6-6 with TRBJ1-2; 9 bases are a match to TRBD1. The CDR3 runs to 14 residues. With V trimmed by 2 bases and J by 8 bases, 6 bases remained unmatched. The germline V gene has CDR1 MNHNY and CDR2 SVGAGI (reference sequence). CDR3 loop: CASSYATGGDGYTF. CDR3 sequence (DNA): TGTGCCAGCAGTTACGCTACAGGGGGCGACGGCTACACCTTC.

This sequence joins TRBV4-2 and TRBJ1-4, with D tentatively TRBD1 (6 bases). CDR1 is LGHNA, CDR2 YNFKEQ, per germline. The CDR3 sequence is 15 residues long. V lost 0 bases and J lost 5, with 10 bases in between. CDR3 sequence: CASSQEGQWNEKLFF. The CDR3 DNA reads as TGTGCCAGCAGCCAAGAAGGACAGTGGAATGAAAAACTGTTTTTT.

V usage is TRBV5-6 and J usage is TRBJ2-5; D not resolved. The germline CDR1 and CDR2 sequences are SGHDT and YYEEEE. Trimming removed 4 bases at V and 3 bases at J, with 16 bases between. The CDR3 spans 15 residues. The CDR3 here is CASSPTGSTKETQYF. In DNA form, the CDR3 reads TGTGCCAGCAGCCCGACCGGGTCTACTAAAGAGACCCAGTACTTC.

J is TRBJ1-1 and V is TRBV12-3 or TRBV12-4, with a possible D match to TRBD1 (5 bases). The CDR3 extends over 13 amino acids. The V and J ends lost 7 bases and 5 bases respectively, with 14 bases between them. In DNA, the CDR3 is TGTGCCAGCACCCGACGGGGGGGAACTGAAGCTTTCTTT. It specifies CASTRRGGTEAFF.

The genes are TRBV12-5 and TRBJ1-3; 9 positions match TRBD1. Germline lookup yields CDR1 LGHNT and CDR2 FRNRAP. The CDR3 consists of 14 residues. The trim removed 8 bases at V and 0 bases at J, leaving 2 bases unmatched. CDR3 sequence (DNA): TGTGCTAGTACAGGGGGCTACTCTGGAAACACCATATATTTT. This sequence encodes CASTGGYSGNTIYF.

The chain has TRBV6-5 and TRBJ1-5, with 7 nucleotides matching TRBD1. Trimming removed 4 bases from V and 8 bases from J; junction bases left unmatched: 5. CDR1 is MNHEY and CDR2 is SVGAGI in the germline V gene. The CDR3 contains 13 residues. The CDR3 bases are TGTGCCAGCAGTTTAGACAGGGTTGAGCCCCAGCATTTT. This encodes CASSLDRVEPQHF.